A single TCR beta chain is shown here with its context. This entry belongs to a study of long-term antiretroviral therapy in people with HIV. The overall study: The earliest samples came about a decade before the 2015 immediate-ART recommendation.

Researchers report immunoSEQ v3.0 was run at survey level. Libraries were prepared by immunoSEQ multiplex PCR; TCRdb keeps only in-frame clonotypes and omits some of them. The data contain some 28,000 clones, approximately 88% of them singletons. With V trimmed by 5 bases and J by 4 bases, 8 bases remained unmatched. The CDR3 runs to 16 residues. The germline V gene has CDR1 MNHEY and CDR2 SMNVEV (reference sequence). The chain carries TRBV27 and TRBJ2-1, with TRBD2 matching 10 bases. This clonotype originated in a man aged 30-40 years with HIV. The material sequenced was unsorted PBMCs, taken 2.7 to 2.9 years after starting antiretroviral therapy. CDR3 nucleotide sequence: TGTGCCAGCAGTCCACGACTAGCGGGCCTGTACAATGAGCAGTTCTTC. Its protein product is CASSPRLAGLYNEQFF.